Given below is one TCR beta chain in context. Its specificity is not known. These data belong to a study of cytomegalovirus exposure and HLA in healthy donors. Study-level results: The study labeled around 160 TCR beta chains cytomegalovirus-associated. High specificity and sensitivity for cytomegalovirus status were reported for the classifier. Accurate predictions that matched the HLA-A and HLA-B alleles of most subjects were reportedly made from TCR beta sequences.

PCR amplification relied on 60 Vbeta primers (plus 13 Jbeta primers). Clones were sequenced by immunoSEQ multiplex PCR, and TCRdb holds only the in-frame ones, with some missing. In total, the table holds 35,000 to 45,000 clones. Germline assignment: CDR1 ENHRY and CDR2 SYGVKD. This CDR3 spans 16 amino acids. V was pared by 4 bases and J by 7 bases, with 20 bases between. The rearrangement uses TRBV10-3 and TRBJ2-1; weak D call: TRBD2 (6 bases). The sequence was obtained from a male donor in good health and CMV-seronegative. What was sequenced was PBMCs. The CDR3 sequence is CAISGYLAKEGNEQFF. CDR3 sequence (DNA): TGTGCCATCAGTGGATACCTAGCGAAGGAGGGGAATGAGCAGTTCTTC.